The 15 T cell receptor beta chains reported below all come from one sample, sequenced in a study of blood T cells in healthy people across ages. Primers used in a second PCR of about 7 to 12 cycles were a sample-barcoded 5' primer and a J-beta primer mix. TCRdb used MiXCR to reprocess the 5' RACE reads, holding one entry per CDR3 protein. Of around 1,500,000 distinct CDR3 sequences in the sample, 42% were seen once. The sequenced sample consisted of blood. These receptors were obtained from a young woman in good health.

In this sample, this clonotype turned up a few times. This CDR3 is CASGSTSGGAGADTQYF. CDR3 nucleotide sequence: TGTGCTAGTGGTTCGACTAGCGGGGGGGCCGGAGCAGATACGCAGTATTTT. This rearrangement joins TRBV12-5 to TRBJ2-3; 14 positions agree with TRBD2. This CDR3 comprises 17 residues. J lost 4 bases, V lost 4 bases, and 7 bases had no gene match. Germline assignment: CDR1 LGHNT and CDR2 FRNRAP.

J is TRBJ2-4 and V is TRBV2; 7 bases match TRBD1. The germline gives CDR1 SNHLY, CDR2 FYNNEI. The CDR3 runs 16 residues. After removal of 5 bases from V and 2 bases from J, the junction contained 9 bases not matched to a gene. CDR3 bases: TGTGCCAGCAGTACACCGACAGGGAGAACCAAAAACATTCAGTACTTC. Encoded protein: CASSTPTGRTKNIQYF.

The table lists this clonotype with a few counts. This chain links TRBV7-2 with TRBJ2-4; no clear D. The tail of the sequence fits TRBJ2-7 better, so the J call may be wrong. This CDR3 contains 14 residues. Germline assignment: CDR1 SGHTA and CDR2 FQGNSA. In nucleotides, the CDR3 is TGTGCCAGCAGCTTAGGGGTTTGGGGATACGAGCAGTACTTC. It specifies CASSLGVWGYEQYF.

This clonotype was picked up a small number of times. The chain employs TRBV7-9 and TRBJ1-1; D not certain. Trimming stripped 5 bases from V and 11 bases from J, with 15 bases between. The CDR3 sequence is 12 residues long. Germline-derived CDR1 and CDR2 are SEHNR and FQNEAQ (reference sequence). Here the CDR3 reads CASSPQAYRAFF. DNA of the CDR3: TGTGCCAGCAGCCCCCAGGCCTATCGGGCTTTCTTT.

This chain joins TRBV7-8 and TRBJ1-2; D uncertain. V was shortened by 7 bases and J by 8 bases, with 23 bases between the two germline ends. Germline V gene data show CDR1 as SGHVS and CDR2 as FQNEAQ. The CDR3 consists of 15 residues. This CDR3 reads CASTPGDINPGGYTF. CDR3 DNA sequence: TGTGCCAGCACCCCTGGGGATATTAACCCTGGGGGCTACACCTTC.

The table lists this clonotype with a few counts. The chain recombines TRBV18 with TRBJ2-3; tentatively, D is TRBD2 (5 bases). The CDR3 consists of 14 residues. V was cut by 3 bases and J by 1 base, with 8 bases left in between. Germline V gene lookup returns CDR1 KGHSH and CDR2 LQKENI. CDR3 nucleotides: TGTGCCAGCTCACCGGGAGAGGGCACAGATACGCAGTATTTT. As protein: CASSPGEGTDTQYF.

The V gene is TRBV7-8, the J gene TRBJ2-1; 8 bases line up with TRBD2. The CDR3 is made up of 17 amino acids. Germline CDR1 and CDR2: SGHVS and FQNEAQ. Germline trimming cut 1 base from V and 4 bases from J; bases unmatched to any gene: 9. As DNA, the CDR3 is TGTGCCAGCAGCTTAGATTTGGCGGGGGGAATGTACAATGAGCAGTTCTTC. As protein: CASSLDLAGGMYNEQFF.

The chain uses TRBV14 and TRBJ1-1; D is undetermined. The CDR3 covers 14 residues. Trimming stripped 1 base from V and 2 bases from J, with 8 bases between. From germline, CDR1 is SGHDN and CDR2 FVKESK. The CDR3 spells CASSQAQTNTEAFF. The CDR3, as DNA: TGTGCCAGCAGCCAAGCCCAGACCAACACTGAAGCTTTCTTT. Full variable domain (remainder filled in from reference TRBV14 and TRBJ1-1): EAGVTQFPSHSVIEKGQTVTLRCDPISGHDNLYWYRRVMGKEIKFLLHFVKESKQDESGMPNNRFLAERTGGTYSTLKVQPAELEDSGVYFCASSQAQTNTEAFFGQGTRLTVV.

V is TRBV7-8 and J is TRBJ2-7; 11 bases are a match to TRBD2. V gave up 2 bases and J gave up 4 bases; unmatched junction bases: 13. CDR1 is SGHVS, CDR2 FQNEAQ, per germline. CDR3 size: 18 residues. DNA for the CDR3: TGTGCCAGCAGCTTACCCCTTCGACTAGCGGGGCGAAAGTACGAGCAGTACTTC. Translating gives CASSLPLRLAGRKYEQYF.

This chain links TRBV7-6 with TRBJ2-3, with D perhaps TRBD2 (5 bases). Germline V gene lookup returns CDR1 SGHVS and CDR2 FNYEAQ. The CDR3 length is 19 residues. V lost 4 bases and J lost 2, with 25 bases in between. CDR3 residues: CASSSPRAETLIYTDTQYF. The CDR3 DNA follows: TGTGCCAGCAGCTCCCCTAGAGCGGAGACTTTGATATACACAGATACGCAGTATTTT.

The chain employs TRBV18 and TRBJ1-5; D is unclear. The length of the CDR3 is 14 residues. Germline V gene lookup returns CDR1 KGHSH and CDR2 LQKENI. Trimming took 2 bases from V and 6 from J, leaving 11 bases between them. The CDR3 sequence: CASSPTGPGQPQHF. Written as DNA, the CDR3 is TGTGCCAGCTCACCAACCGGCCCCGGTCAGCCCCAGCATTTT.

The J gene is TRBJ2-1, the V gene TRBV7-9; perhaps TRBD1 as D (6 bases). The CDR3 loop spans 13 amino acids. V dropped 3 bases and J dropped 10 bases, with 13 bases sitting between them. Germline lookup yields CDR1 SEHNR and CDR2 FQNEAQ (reference sequence). The CDR3 DNA sequence: TGTGCCAGCAGCTTTTATGGGGGCGGGGAGCAGTTCTTC. Its protein is CASSFYGGGEQFF.

The chain links TRBV12-3 or TRBV12-4 to TRBJ1-1; TRBD1 matches at 8 bases. The J segment lost 4 bases and the V segment lost 5 bases, leaving 9 bases of the junction unmatched. The CDR3 runs 15 residues. CDR3 protein: CASSQQQGVVTEAFF. The DNA of the CDR3 is TGTGCCAGCAGTCAACAACAGGGGGTGGTCACTGAAGCTTTCTTT.

CDR3 in amino acids: CASSQETRRYF. The CDR3, as DNA: TGTGCCAGCAGCCAAGAGACTAGAAGGTACTTC. The chain links TRBV14 to TRBJ2-5; TRBD2 is a possible D gene (6 bases). This CDR3 is built from 11 residues. Germline lookup yields CDR1 SGHDN and CDR2 FVKESK. V dropped 0 bases and J dropped 13 bases, with 9 bases sitting between them.

Only a few counts were recorded for this clonotype. J is TRBJ1-1 and V is TRBV20-1; maybe TRBD1 (5 bases). The CDR3 covers 12 residues. Looked up from germline, CDR1 is DFQATT and CDR2 is SNEGSKA (reference sequence). Trimming pared 0 bases from V and 7 bases from J, leaving 9 bases between. DNA for the CDR3: TGCAGTGCTAGAGATCGGGGGTGTGAAGCTTTCTTT. Its protein is CSARDRGCEAFF.